This T cell receptor (beta chain) was obtained from a study of human thymus T cells. A word on this clone: Antigen: not known.

Study-wide results and limits: Both thymic and peripheral blood repertoires showed apparently biased V and J usage.

Immunologically healthy infants in Finland undergoing congenital heart defect surgery were the donors. CDR3 length: 12 amino acids. Germline-derived CDR1 and CDR2 are SGHRS and YFSETQ. Between the trimmed V and J ends, which lost 0 bases and 4 bases, there was a span of 4 bases. The data were produced by immunoSEQ multiplex PCR, yet TCRdb's version contains in-frame clones alone and is incomplete. The top ten hold approximately 0.13% of the sample, which has some 40,000 clones, roughly 94% seen once. This sequence originates from a boy in the first two years of life with a congenital heart defect but otherwise immunologically healthy. Input material: blood. The chain joins TRBV5-1 to TRBJ2-5, with D uncertain. The CDR3 sequence: CASSLEIETQYF. The DNA for the CDR3 is TGCGCCAGCAGCTTGGAAATAGAGACCCAGTACTTC.